The sequence of this T cell receptor beta chain was determined in a study of blood T cell repertoires in COVID-19 (dated by TCRdb to 2020 to 2021). Study-wide context: Samples covering the acute and convalescent phases of COVID-19 were provided by collaborators in the United States, Italy and Spain. The material from the prospective study consisted of cDNA or gDNA derived from T cells, B-cell-depleted T cells, or PBMCs. Subjects who had been exposed to COVID-19, were actively infected with it, or had recovered from it provided the deeply sampled blood TCRbeta repertoires that made up the dataset. A freely available public database, intended as a resource for researchers studying the immune response to SARS-CoV-2, is where the repertoires were released. The samples were drawn from the first 160 participants of the ongoing ImmuneRACE study and from over 950 subjects provided by 6 global collaborators. Nearly every sample came with metadata listing a de-identified subject ID, COVID-19 status, age in years and sex. HLA class I and class II types, where available, came from metadata supplied by the sample provider rather than from assay-based typing. Beyond this particular receptor, the publication reports: The amount of clinical and demographic metadata varied by source and participant and was provided uncurated.

TCRbeta CDR3 regions were amplified from genomic DNA using the immunoSEQ Assay, a bias-controlled multiplex PCR. From the authors' description of their analysis: The number of nucleated cells in each sample was estimated by amplification of reference gene primers within the assay. Sequence reads were collapsed and filtered to measure the absolute abundance of every unique TCRbeta CDR3 rearrangement. For each sample, productive Simpson clonality was calculated as the square root of Simpson's diversity index across productive rearrangements. Sourced from immuneACCESS, this table was stored by TCRdb with only in-frame sequences that have V and J called. A share of the clones is absent; for the studies checked, an unresolved V gene accounts for under half, and the remainder has no known explanation. The DNA was the basis for D and trimming; V, J and clone size are from that table. For this sample there are just over 75,000 clones; 65% to 85% appear just once. Of the sample, about 5% is held by the ten largest clones.

Whole blood was collected in K2EDTA tubes by collaborating institutions according to the institutions' own protocols. For TCRbeta analysis, collaborators shipped samples in one of three forms: frozen whole blood, isolated PBMCs, or DNA extracted from either of those sample types. As to this clone: Its specific antigen is unknown. The sample holds no much larger clone one base away, and base qualities are not on file.

This sequence originates from a man between 60 and 70 years old with active or convalescent COVID-19. Sequencing was done on a sample of peripheral blood.

In nucleotide form, the sequence is TGTGCCAGCAGCACTGTGCGGGGGGGCCAACACAATGAGCAGTTCTTC. It codes for CASSTVRGGQHNEQFF. The V and J genes are TRBV11-2 and TRBJ2-1, with 9 middle bases fitting TRBD2. V is trimmed back by 5 bases and J by 5 bases, and the junction contains 10 bases that no gene match accounts for. From the germline V gene, CDR1 is SGHAT and CDR2 is FQNNGV. The CDR3 has 16 amino acids, counting the end cysteine and phenylalanine. The DNA shown is the 48-base CDR3, in frame from base 1.